The sequence of this T cell receptor (beta chain) was determined in a study of shared clonotypes between healthy human individuals. A CD45RA-negative memory subset and a CD45RA+ naive subset were separated from the CD4+ cells. Data came from immunoSEQ multiplex PCR; TCRdb stores just in-frame clones and leaves some out. The table shows millions of clones, with over 85% occurring only once. A word on this clone: Other nucleotide sequences from this sample produce the same CDR3.

The germline CDR1 and CDR2 sequences are MNHNS and SASEGT. V was trimmed by 0 bases and J by 3 bases, leaving 6 bases between them. This CDR3 comprises 14 residues. The TCR originated in a man aged 18 to 29 in good health. The material sequenced was naive CD4+ T cells sorted from blood. Subset in this sample: CD45RA+ positively selected. This chain uses TRBV6-1 with TRBJ1-5, with unresolved D. This chain's CDR3 is CASSEAQSNQPQHF. For the CDR3, the DNA is TGTGCCAGCAGTGAAGCGCAGTCCAATCAGCCCCAGCATTTT.